This TCR beta chain was identified in a study of tumor-infiltrating lymphocytes in primary liver carcinoma. Study results and caveats: Tumor top-250-clone fraction significantly exceeded that of blood (p = 0.039). Paired tumor-adjacent and tumor-blood samples overlapped less than tumor region pairs did.

The template, approximately 500 ng total RNA, yielded TCR beta cDNA made with a constant-region primer. Sequencing libraries for TCR beta derived from three nested multiplex PCR rounds that used slightly modified ARM-PCR. Forward primers for TRBV1-TRBV30 and a C-beta reverse primer served the first two PCR rounds, at about 10 cycles each. MiXCR, applied by TCRdb to the multiplex PCR reads, yields one record per CDR3 protein. This sample carries some 180,000 distinct CDR3 sequences, 60% of them seen once, and the ten largest clones take about 72%. Unsorted whole blood yielded the blood RNA, and germline DNA was also extracted. Chronic HBV infection was present in the patients, who were treatment-naive. V was pared by 3 bases and J by 3 bases, with 12 bases between. CDR3 size: 14 residues. In this sample, this clonotype turned up once. The antigen remains unidentified.

The sample was peripheral blood. The clonotype was recovered from a man aged 40-49 years with primary liver carcinoma and hepatitis B virus infection. The V call is TRBV12-3 or TRBV12-4, the J call TRBJ2-7; D gene ambiguous. CDR3 sequence: CASSFDLSDYEQYF. As DNA, the CDR3 is TGTGCCAGCAGTTTTGACCTGAGTGACTACGAGCAGTACTTC.